This entry lists 19 T cell receptor beta chains sequenced from one sample in a study of T cells in Graves' hyperthyroidism and ophthalmopathy. RNA transcripts were the template for amplifying TCR beta CDR3 regions. During a first-round RT-PCR of the TCR CDR3, the HTBI primer set was used. Using its own MiXCR run on the multiplex PCR reads, TCRdb lists one record per CDR3 protein. This sample has 270,000 or so distinct CDR3 sequences, with about 25% found just once. Sequencing was done on a sample of blood. These TCRs come from a man in his forties with Graves' hyperthyroidism that later progressed to Graves' ophthalmopathy.

The table lists this clonotype with many counts. The chain is built from TRBV2 and TRBJ2-7; 8 nucleotides line up with TRBD1. The V gene's germline CDR1 is SNHLY and CDR2 FYNNEI. The CDR3 is 15 amino acids. Trimming took 5 bases from V and 2 from J; bases not matched to a gene: 8. The chain's CDR3 is CASSRDRSSPYEQYF. The DNA for the CDR3 is TGTGCCAGCAGTAGGGACAGGTCTTCCCCCTACGAGCAGTACTTC.

This clonotype was observed many times. The genes are TRBV4-1 and TRBJ2-7; 8 bases fit TRBD2. This CDR3 contains 15 residues. Germline values: CDR1 MGHRA, CDR2 YSYEKL. The V segment lost 3 bases and the J segment 2 bases; nucleotides outside the gene matches: 6. The chain's CDR3 is CASSQDSGAPYEQYF. CDR3 coding DNA: TGCGCCAGCAGCCAGGATAGCGGGGCGCCCTACGAGCAGTACTTC.

The chain is built from TRBV28 and TRBJ2-5; a weak D match, TRBD2 (5 bases). V was shortened by 3 bases and J by 4 bases, with 15 bases between the two germline ends. This CDR3 is 15 amino acids long. In germline, CDR1 is MDHEN, CDR2 SYDVKM. CDR3: CASSFRERRRETQYF. The CDR3 bases are TGTGCCAGCAGTTTTAGGGAGCGCCGGCGAGAGACCCAGTACTTC.

This clonotype was seen ten or more times. The V gene is TRBV4-2, the J gene TRBJ1-2, with D possibly matching TRBD1 (6 bases). The V and J ends lost 0 bases and 6 bases respectively, with 11 bases between them. The CDR3 runs 14 residues. Germline V gene lookup returns CDR1 LGHNA and CDR2 YNFKEQ. The DNA for the CDR3 is TGTGCCAGCAGCCAAGAACAGGGTACAGATGGCTACACCTTC. Amino acid sequence: CASSQEQGTDGYTF.

Comments on this clonotype: Just one base apart from a much larger clone, this may be a read error. The gene calls are TRBV14 and TRBJ1-2; D not resolved. The CDR3 is made up of 13 amino acids. The germline gives CDR1 SGHDN, CDR2 FVKESK. The CDR3 is CASSQDWNYGCTF. CDR3 sequence (DNA): TGTGCCAGCAGCCAAGACTGGAACTATGGCTGCACCTTC.

This clonotype was seen at least ten times. The chain joins TRBV14 to TRBJ2-5; TRBD2 aligns across 13 bases. Germline V gene data show CDR1 as SGHDN and CDR2 as FVKESK. V lost 4 bases, J lost 4 bases, and 6 bases stayed unmatched. The CDR3 sequence is 16 residues long. CDR3: CASSLPGLAGSETQYF. Written as DNA, the CDR3 is TGTGCCAGCAGCCTACCGGGACTAGCGGGATCAGAGACCCAGTACTTC.

This clonotype showed up many times. The chain combines TRBV5-1 with TRBJ1-2; D is ambiguous. This CDR3 spans 14 amino acids. V was trimmed by 0 bases and J by 3 bases, leaving 9 bases between them. Looked up from germline, CDR1 is SGHRS and CDR2 is YFSETQ. The CDR3 spells CASSLGGNDYGYTF. The CDR3, as DNA: TGCGCCAGCAGCTTGGGGGGAAACGACTATGGCTACACCTTC.

This clonotype was picked up a small number of times. The chain couples TRBV6-5 to TRBJ1-5; weak D call: TRBD1 (6 bases). The CDR3 extends over 17 amino acids. Per the germline V gene, CDR1 is MNHEY and CDR2 is SVGAGI. Trimming pared 2 bases from V and 2 bases from J, leaving 16 bases between. The CDR3 DNA follows: TGTGCCAGCAGTTACGAACAGGGTGGAGGAGGCAATCAGCCCCAGCATTTT. Amino acids: CASSYEQGGGGNQPQHF.

This clonotype was recorded at least ten times. V and J are TRBV6-1 and TRBJ1-5; the match to TRBD1 covers 9 bases. V gave up 5 bases and J gave up 5 bases; unmatched junction bases: 4. CDR3 length: 14 residues. Germline V CDR1 and CDR2: MNHNS, SASEGT. The CDR3 reads CASSPTGGYQPQHF. The CDR3 region has the DNA TGTGCCAGCAGTCCAACAGGGGGCTATCAGCCCCAGCATTTT.

This clonotype was counted at least ten times. This chain links TRBV5-1 with TRBJ1-3; tentative D call: TRBD1 (5 bases). Germline values: CDR1 SGHRS, CDR2 YFSETQ. The V and J ends lost 0 bases and 0 bases respectively, with 16 bases between them. This CDR3 spans 18 amino acids. CDR3 sequence: CASSLDTGLTTSGNTIYF. For the CDR3, the DNA is TGCGCCAGCAGCTTGGACACGGGACTCACTACCTCTGGAAACACCATATATTTT. The variable domain in full, with the rest retrieved from reference TRBV5-1 and TRBJ1-3, is KAGVTQTPRYLIKTRGQQVTLSCSPISGHRSVSWYQQTPGQGLQFLFEYFSETQRNKGNFPGRFSGRQFSNSRSEMNVSTLELGDSALYLCASSLDTGLTTSGNTIYFGEGSWLTVV.

This clonotype was counted many times. This rearrangement joins TRBV12-3 or TRBV12-4 to TRBJ2-7; tentatively, D is TRBD1 or TRBD2 (5 bases each). There are 15 residues in the CDR3. Trimming took off 2 bases at V and 4 bases at J, with 15 bases between the two ends. CDR3 residues: CASSLPGPPSYEQYF. The DNA for the CDR3 is TGTGCCAGCAGTTTACCGGGACCGCCGAGTTACGAGCAGTACTTC.

This clonotype has just a few counts. This chain joins TRBV7-2 and TRBJ2-5; D not certain. Trimming stripped 5 bases from V and 7 bases from J, with 17 bases between. This CDR3 has 14 amino acids. Germline V gene data show CDR1 as SGHTA and CDR2 as FQGNSA. The CDR3 loop is CASSPTANLPTQYF. The CDR3, as DNA: TGTGCCAGCAGCCCAACCGCTAACCTCCCGACCCAGTACTTC.

This clonotype was seen many times. This chain uses TRBV20-1 with TRBJ2-5; D possibly corresponds to TRBD1 (6 bases). The CDR3 covers 13 residues. Germline CDR1 DFQATT, CDR2 SNEGSKA (reference sequence). The ends were cut back, 2 bases at V and 2 bases at J, with 9 bases in the middle. Here the CDR3 reads CSARTGQQETQYF. The CDR3, as DNA: TGCAGTGCTAGAACGGGACAACAAGAGACCCAGTACTTC.

This clonotype was found many times. V usage is TRBV5-1 and J usage is TRBJ2-7; 8 bases match TRBD1. Trimming removed 0 bases from V and 5 bases from J; junction bases left unmatched: 1. The CDR3 has 13 amino acids. Per germline, CDR1 SGHRS and CDR2 YFSETQ. The CDR3: CASSLGDRNEQYF. The CDR3 DNA follows: TGCGCCAGCAGCTTGGGGGACAGGAACGAGCAGTACTTC. The full variable domain, rest sourced from reference TRBV5-1 and TRBJ2-7, is KAGVTQTPRYLIKTRGQQVTLSCSPISGHRSVSWYQQTPGQGLQFLFEYFSETQRNKGNFPGRFSGRQFSNSRSEMNVSTLELGDSALYLCASSLGDRNEQYFGPGTRLTVT.

This clonotype occurred many times. The chain uses TRBV19 and TRBJ2-2, with 9 positions matching TRBD1. Germline-derived CDR1 and CDR2 are LNHDA and SQIVND (reference sequence). The CDR3 is 16 residues long. V gave up 4 bases and J gave up 1 base; unmatched junction bases: 4. CDR3: CASSTRQGVNTGELFF. In nucleotides, the CDR3 is TGTGCCAGTAGTACCCGACAGGGGGTGAACACCGGGGAGCTGTTTTTT.

This clonotype was counted at least ten times. The chain links TRBV27 to TRBJ2-4; D not certain. V was shortened by 2 bases and J by 3 bases, with 5 bases between the two germline ends. The CDR3 is 13 amino acids. Germline V lookup: CDR1 MNHEY, CDR2 SMNVEV (reference sequence). This CDR3 is CASSLTVKNIQYF. CDR3 nucleotide sequence: TGTGCCAGCAGTTTAACGGTCAAAAACATTCAGTACTTC.

The chain has TRBV12-3 or TRBV12-4 and TRBJ1-5; TRBD1 might be the D (5 bases). Trimming took off 4 bases at V and 7 bases at J, with 11 bases between the two ends. This CDR3 is 13 amino acids long. As DNA, the CDR3 is TGTGCCAGCAGTTATGGGGGGGGACAGCCCCAGCATTTT. Protein: CASSYGGGQPQHF.

This clonotype was seen repeatedly, ten times or more. The chain carries TRBV30 and TRBJ2-4; D is possibly TRBD1 (6 bases). The CDR3 totals 12 residues. Per the germline V gene, CDR1 is GTSNPN and CDR2 is SVGIG (reference sequence). Trimming removed 3 bases at V and 7 bases at J, with 10 bases between. CDR3 nucleotide sequence: TGTGCCTGGAGCCAGGGGAGCAACATTCAGTACTTC. Translated: CAWSQGSNIQYF. The full variable domain, with the rest looked up from reference TRBV30 and TRBJ2-4, is SQTIHQWPATLVQPVGSPLSLECTVEGTSNPNLYWYRQAAGRGLQLLFYSVGIGQISSEVPQNLSASRPQDRQFILSSKKLLLSDSGFYLCAWSQGSNIQYFGAGTRLSVL.

This clonotype was detected ten times or more. The rearrangement joins TRBV5-4 to TRBJ1-2, with D possibly TRBD1 on 6 matching bases. Germline lookup yields CDR1 SGHNT and CDR2 YYREEE (reference sequence). Trimming left V 0 bases short and J 3 bases short, with 30 bases between. This CDR3 is 21 amino acids long. CDR3 in DNA: TGTGCCAGCAGCTTGGTCCAAAGACACACAGGGTTTTCCCCCCTCTACTATGGCTACACCTTC. Protein product: CASSLVQRHTGFSPLYYGYTF. Full variable domain (remainder filled in from reference TRBV5-4 and TRBJ1-2): ETGVTQSPTHLIKTRGQQVTLRCSSQSGHNTVSWYQQALGQGPQFIFQYYREEENGRGNFPPRFSGLQFPNYSSELNVNALELDDSALYLCASSLVQRHTGFSPLYYGYTFGSGTRLTVV.